The 3 T cell receptor beta chains below all came from one sample that was sequenced in a study of blood T cells in healthy people across ages. The authors ran a second PCR of about 6 to 11 cycles using a sample-barcoded 5' primer and a J-beta primer mix. A single record per CDR3 protein comes from TCRdb applying MiXCR to the 5' RACE reads. The sample consists of about 780,000 distinct CDR3 sequences, around half of them appearing once. The sample taken for sequencing was blood. The source of these receptors is a man older than 75 in good health.

The chain uses TRBV28 and TRBJ2-3, with 12 bases that match TRBD2. The CDR3 loop spans 15 amino acids. In germline, CDR1 is MDHEN, CDR2 SYDVKM. The V and J ends lost 8 bases and 3 bases, in that order; junction bases with no gene match: 6. CDR3 nucleotides: TGTGCCAGCTTGACTAGCGGGAGTCTTACAGATACGCAGTATTTT. Translation gives CASLTSGSLTDTQYF.

The chain employs TRBV4-2 and TRBJ1-2; no clear D. The germline V gene encodes CDR1 LGHNA and CDR2 YNFKEQ. CDR3 length equals 15 residues. V shed 2 bases and J shed 5 bases, with 15 bases lying between them. The CDR3 region is CASSQTRTGVYGYTF. The DNA of the CDR3 is TGTGCCAGCAGCCAAACTCGGACGGGAGTTTATGGCTACACCTTC.

V is TRBV2 and J is TRBJ2-1, with TRBD2 matching 9 bases. Per germline, CDR1 SNHLY and CDR2 FYNNEI. Trimming cost V 8 bases and J 6 bases; bases outside gene matches: 11. The CDR3 consists of 15 residues. In DNA, the CDR3 is TGTGCCAGCTCTGCTAGCGGGATACTTTCCAATGAGCAGTTCTTC. As protein: CASSASGILSNEQFF.